Included here is one T cell receptor beta chain sequence, with context. The protocol was immunoSEQ multiplex PCR, while the TCRdb copy is restricted to in-frame clones and leaves out a portion. The data hold about 480,000 clones, with 87% observed a single time. The data were taken from a study of Ad26.COV2.S vaccination and SARS-CoV-2 variants. The treatment was: 15 to 20 received Ad26.COV2.S at low or high dose, single or two shots; 5 received placebo; per-sample allocation not given. Specimen acquisition occurred on day 63 following the initial vaccine or placebo injection. Sequences were derived from peripheral blood, sampled in a trial of Ad26.COV2.S vaccine versus placebo. This receptor was taken from a person aged 18 to 59 who received the Ad26.COV2.S COVID-19 vaccine or a placebo.

The CDR3 loop reads CSASLSGRAYETQYF. The DNA for the CDR3 is TGCAGTGCTAGTTTGAGCGGGAGGGCCTACGAGACCCAGTACTTC. The chain carries TRBV20-1 and TRBJ2-5; 10 bases match TRBD2. The CDR3 extends over 15 amino acids. J gave up 5 bases and V 3 bases, and 9 bases lay outside the gene matches. From germline, CDR1 is DFQATT and CDR2 SNEGSKA (reference sequence).